Listed below are T cell receptor beta chains from one sample, sequenced in a study of beta chain features in type 1 diabetes. The repertoire was sequenced with immunoSEQ multiplex PCR; TCRdb's copy has only in-frame clones and lacks some. The sample has 430,000 or so clones; about 10% are singletons. The source material was naive CD4+ T cells from blood. These receptors were obtained from a young woman in good health. Both conserved end residues are part of each CDR3. Each record gives: clone size, D gene, J gene, V gene, CDR3 protein, CDR3 DNA. D genes are given only for firm matches. Clone sizes are given selectively: once, few, many, or a class where the clone is expanded.

>few|-|TRBJ2-5|TRBV7-7
CASSRGLAQETQYF
TGTGCTAGCAGTCGAGGACTGGCCCAAGAGACCCAGTACTTC
>-|-|TRBJ1-2|TRBV2
CASTGVYGYTF
TGTGCCAGCACAGGGGTTTATGGCTACACCTTC
>-|-|TRBJ1-2|TRBV28
CASSLSVGYTF
TGTGCCAGCAGTTTATCAGTTGGCTACACCTTC
>-|TRBD1|TRBJ2-3|TRBV7-3
CASSPDRGSDTQYF
TGTGCCAGCAGCCCCGACAGGGGATCAGATACGCAGTATTTT
>-|-|TRBJ2-2|TRBV15
CATSRDNMDTGELFF
TGTGCCACCAGCAGAGATAACATGGACACCGGGGAGCTGTTTTTT
>few|-|TRBJ1-4|TRBV30
CAWRSGGKPDTTNEKLFF
TGTGCCTGGAGATCGGGAGGCAAGCCCGATACAACTAATGAAAAACTGTTTTTT
>-|TRBD2|TRBJ2-4|TRBV5-1
CASSLEGSGGPEYF
TGCGCCAGCAGCTTGGAGGGTAGCGGGGGCCCTGAGTACTTC
>few|-|TRBJ2-5|TRBV29-1
CSVGQVQETQYF
TGCAGCGTTGGACAGGTACAAGAGACCCAGTACTTC
>few|TRBD2|TRBJ2-1|TRBV4-3
CASSQGGRAPFF
TGCGCCAGCAGCCAAGGAGGGAGGGCGCCGTTCTTC
>few|TRBD2|TRBJ2-7|TRBV4-3
CASSQVLGLAGVGRYEQYF
TGCGCCAGCAGCCAAGTTCTGGGACTAGCGGGAGTCGGGCGCTACGAGCAGTACTTC
>many|-|TRBJ2-1|TRBV29-1
CSGGLNEQFF
TGCAGCGGCGGCCTGAATGAGCAGTTCTTC
>-|-|TRBJ1-6|TRBV9
CASSVAGGKNSPLHF
TGTGCCAGCAGCGTAGCGGGGGGGAAGAATTCACCCCTCCACTTT
>-|-|TRBJ1-6|TRBV9
CASSVGGSSYNSPLHF
TGTGCCAGCAGCGTAGGCGGAAGCTCCTATAATTCACCCCTCCACTTT
>few|TRBD1|TRBJ2-1|TRBV10-3
CAIGQGNEQFF
TGTGCCATCGGACAGGGAAATGAGCAGTTCTTC
>-|-|TRBJ1-2|TRBV28
CASSLIRGQWEYTF
TGTGCCAGCAGTTTAATTCGGGGGCAATGGGAATACACCTTC
>few|-|TRBJ2-2|TRBV5-1
CASSLVAGNTGELFF
TGCGCCAGCAGCTTGGTAGCAGGAAACACCGGGGAGCTGTTTTTT
>-|-|TRBJ1-2|TRBV5-1
CASSLTPLAKANYGYTF
TGCGCCAGCAGCTTGACCCCACTGGCCAAAGCTAACTATGGCTACACCTTC
>few|TRBD2|TRBJ2-3|TRBV7-2
CASASGRVTDTQYF
TGTGCCAGCGCCAGCGGGAGGGTTACAGATACGCAGTATTTT
>-|-|TRBJ2-7|TRBV6-1
CASSEPVSSYEQYF
TGTGCCAGCAGTGAACCGGTAAGCTCCTACGAGCAGTACTTC
>few|-|TRBJ2-5|TRBV6-5
CASRLTGQETQYF
TGTGCCAGCAGATTAACCGGCCAAGAGACCCAGTACTTC
>-|-|TRBJ1-2|TRBV5-1
CASSLDPSNYGYTF
TGCGCCAGCAGCTTGGACCCCTCTAACTATGGCTACACCTTC
>once|-|TRBJ2-7|TRBV27
CASSLYRFSEQYF
TGTGCCAGCAGTCTCTACAGGTTTTCGGAGCAGTACTTC
>-|-|TRBJ2-1|TRBV25-1
CASSPRRSYNEQFF
TGTGCCAGTTCTCCAAGACGCTCCTACAATGAGCAGTTCTTC
>few|TRBD2|TRBJ2-3|TRBV7-3
CASSGSGRGSDTQYF
TGTGCCAGCAGCGGTAGCGGGAGGGGGTCAGATACGCAGTATTTT
>-|TRBD1|TRBJ2-7|TRBV5-4
CASSSPTGPTYEQYF
TGTGCCAGCAGCTCGCCGACAGGGCCTACCTACGAGCAGTACTTC
>-|-|TRBJ2-3|TRBV2
CASSELLFQQYF
TGTGCCAGCAGTGAACTGCTGTTTCAGCAGTATTTT